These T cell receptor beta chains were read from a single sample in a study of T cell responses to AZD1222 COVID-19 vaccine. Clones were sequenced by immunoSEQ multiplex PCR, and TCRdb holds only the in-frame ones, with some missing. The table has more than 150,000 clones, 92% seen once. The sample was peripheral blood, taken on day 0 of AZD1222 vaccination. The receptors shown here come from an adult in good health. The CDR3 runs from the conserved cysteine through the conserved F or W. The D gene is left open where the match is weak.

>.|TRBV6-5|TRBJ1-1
CASSLEGPINTEAFF
TGTGCCAGCAGTCTAGAGGGACCTATTAACACTGAAGCTTTCTTT
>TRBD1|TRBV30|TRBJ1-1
CAWRTGQLNTEAFF
TGTGCCTGGAGAACGGGACAGCTGAACACTGAAGCTTTCTTT
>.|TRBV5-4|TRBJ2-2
CASSLKQGGTGELFF
TGTGCCAGCAGCTTGAAACAGGGAGGCACCGGGGAGCTGTTTTTT
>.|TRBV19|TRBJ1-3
CASSISRRRSGNTIYF
TGTGCCAGTAGTATTTCGCGTAGGCGCTCTGGAAACACCATATATTTT
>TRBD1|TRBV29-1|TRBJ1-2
CSADRVGNYGYTF
TGCAGCGCAGACAGGGTCGGGAACTATGGCTACACCTTC
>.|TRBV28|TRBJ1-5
CASRVGSIYQPQHF
TGTGCCAGCAGGGTGGGGTCAATTTATCAGCCCCAGCATTTT
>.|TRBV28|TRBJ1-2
CASSSLGQILSPYGYTF
TGTGCCAGCAGCTCGCTTGGGCAGATCCTTAGCCCCTATGGCTACACCTTC
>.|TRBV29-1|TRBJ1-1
CSVWTVEAFF
TGCAGCGTTTGGACAGTTGAAGCTTTCTTT
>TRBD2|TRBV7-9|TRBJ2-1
CASSLGTSGAYNEQFF
TGTGCCAGCAGCCTCGGGACTAGCGGGGCCTACAATGAGCAGTTCTTC
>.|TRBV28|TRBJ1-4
CASSTPGRGNEKLFF
TGTGCCAGCAGTACCCCAGGCCGGGGTAATGAAAAACTGTTTTTT
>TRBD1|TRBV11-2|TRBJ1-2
CASSAFTGARFYGYTF
TGTGCCAGCAGCGCATTCACAGGGGCGAGATTCTATGGCTACACCTTC
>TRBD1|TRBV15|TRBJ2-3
CATSEGDSRTDTQYF
TGTGCCACCAGCGAGGGGGACAGCCGCACAGATACGCAGTATTTT
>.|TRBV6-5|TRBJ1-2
CASSLTGYGYTF
TGTGCCAGCAGTCTTACAGGGTATGGCTACACCTTC
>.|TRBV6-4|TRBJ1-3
CASSDMAGPGNTIYF
TGTGCCAGCAGTGACATGGCAGGACCTGGAAACACCATATATTTT
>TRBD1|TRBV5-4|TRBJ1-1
CASSIPGQGYTEAFF
TGTGCCAGCAGCATACCGGGACAGGGGTATACTGAAGCTTTCTTT
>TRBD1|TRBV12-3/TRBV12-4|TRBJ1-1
CASSWTGPTEAFF
TGTGCCAGCAGCTGGACAGGGCCCACTGAAGCTTTCTTT